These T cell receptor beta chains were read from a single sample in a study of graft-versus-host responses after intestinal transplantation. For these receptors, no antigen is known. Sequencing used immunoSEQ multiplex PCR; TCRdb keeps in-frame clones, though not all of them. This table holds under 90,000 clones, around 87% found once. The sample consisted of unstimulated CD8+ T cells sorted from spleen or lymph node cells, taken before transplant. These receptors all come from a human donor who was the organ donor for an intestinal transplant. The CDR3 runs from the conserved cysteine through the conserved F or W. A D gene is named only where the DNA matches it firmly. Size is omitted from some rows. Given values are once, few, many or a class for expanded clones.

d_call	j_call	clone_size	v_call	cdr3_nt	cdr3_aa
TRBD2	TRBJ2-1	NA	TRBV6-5	TGTGCCAGCAGTTCCTCGAGCGGGGGTTCCTACAATGAGCAGTTCTTC	CASSSSSGGSYNEQFF
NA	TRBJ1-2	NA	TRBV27	TGTGCCAGCAGTCCCGGACAGATCTATGGCTACACCTTC	CASSPGQIYGYTF
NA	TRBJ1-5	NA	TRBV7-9	TGTGCCAGCAGCTTAGCCGTGGCTGGTCAGCCCCAGCATTTT	CASSLAVAGQPQHF
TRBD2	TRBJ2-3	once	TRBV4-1	TGCGCCAGCAGCCAAAAGCGGGGAAACCGACAGAATGAGAAAAATACGCAGTATTTT	CASSQKRGNRQNEKNTQYF
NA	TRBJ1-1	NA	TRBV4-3	TGCGCCAGCAGCCAAGATGGGGGGAAGGGGACTGAAGCTTTCTTT	CASSQDGGKGTEAFF
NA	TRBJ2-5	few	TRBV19	TGTGCCAGTAGTATAGACGGAGAGACCCAGTACTTC	CASSIDGETQYF
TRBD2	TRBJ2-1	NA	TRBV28	TGTGCCAGCAGCTTAAGCGGGGGGGCCTGGTATGAGCAGTTCTTC	CASSLSGGAWYEQFF
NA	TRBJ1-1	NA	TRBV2	TGTGCCAGCAGTGAATTTGCAGGTAACACTGAAGCTTTCTTT	CASSEFAGNTEAFF
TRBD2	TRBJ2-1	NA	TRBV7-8	TGTGCCAGCAGCTTAGCCGGGACTAGGTTTTACAATGAGCAGTTCTTC	CASSLAGTRFYNEQFF
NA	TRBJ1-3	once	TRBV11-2	TGTGCCAGCAGCTTGAGACTTTTTGACACCATATATTTT	CASSLRLFDTIYF
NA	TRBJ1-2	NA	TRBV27	TGTGCCAGCAGTTGGGACCGGGGGTCTGGCTACACCTTC	CASSWDRGSGYTF
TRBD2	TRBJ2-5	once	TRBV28	TGTGCCAGCAGTCTATACCTTCCCAGCGGGGGCGCCCGGGAGACCCAGTACTTC	CASSLYLPSGGARETQYF
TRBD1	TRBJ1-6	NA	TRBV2	TGTGCCAGCAGGGAGACAGGGCAAGGTTATTCACCCCTCCACTTT	CASRETGQGYSPLHF
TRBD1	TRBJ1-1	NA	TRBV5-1	TGCGCCAGCAGCTTTAGCAGGGGGTACACTGAAGCTTTCTTT	CASSFSRGYTEAFF
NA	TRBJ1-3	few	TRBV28	TGTGCCAGCAGTGTACAGGGAGACTCTGGAAACACCATATATTTT	CASSVQGDSGNTIYF
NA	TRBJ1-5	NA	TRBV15	TGTGCCACCAGCGATTTTGGGGAGTTGGATCAGCCCCAGCATTTT	CATSDFGELDQPQHF
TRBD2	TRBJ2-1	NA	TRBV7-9	TGTGCCAGCAGCTCTCGGACTAGCCCGACACATTTGTCCTACAATGAGCAGTTCTTC	CASSSRTSPTHLSYNEQFF
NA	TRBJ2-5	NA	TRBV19	TGTGCCAGTAGTACTGGGGACGGGAGCGAGACCCAGTACTTC	CASSTGDGSETQYF
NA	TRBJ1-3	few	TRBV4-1	TGCGCCAGCAGCCCGAGAGAAGTACCGGGAAACACCATATATTTT	CASSPREVPGNTIYF
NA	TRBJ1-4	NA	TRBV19	TGTGCCAGTATCGGACGGGGTAATGAAAAACTGTTTTTT	CASIGRGNEKLFF
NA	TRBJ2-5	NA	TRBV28	TGTGCCAGCAGTGTCCTGACTGCGTACCAAGAGACCCAGTACTTC	CASSVLTAYQETQYF
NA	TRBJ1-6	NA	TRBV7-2	TGTGCCAGCAGCTTAATATCGGGGGGGGCCCGATCACCCCTCCACTTT	CASSLISGGARSPLHF
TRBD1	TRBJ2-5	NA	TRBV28	TGTGCCAGCAGTTGGACCGGGACAGGGGCTTCGTTGGCCCAAGAGACCCAGTACTTC	CASSWTGTGASLAQETQYF
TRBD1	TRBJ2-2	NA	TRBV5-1	TGCGCCAGCAGAAAGGGGGCGTATACGGGGGAGCTGTTTTTT	CASRKGAYTGELFF
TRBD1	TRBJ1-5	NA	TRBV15	TGTGCCACCAGCTCAACCTGGACAGGGGGGTATGGTGGGAGCAATCAGCCCCAGCATTTT	CATSSTWTGGYGGSNQPQHF
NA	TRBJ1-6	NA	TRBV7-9	TGTGCCAGCAGCTTAGGCGCAGGGCTAGGGTCACCCCTCCACTTT	CASSLGAGLGSPLHF
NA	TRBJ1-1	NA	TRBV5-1	TGCGCCAGCAGCTTGGCCCAGGCGATGAACACTGAAGCTTTCTTT	CASSLAQAMNTEAFF
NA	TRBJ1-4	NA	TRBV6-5	TGTGCCAGCAGTCCCAGGGTTGCCAATGAAAAACTGTTTTTT	CASSPRVANEKLFF
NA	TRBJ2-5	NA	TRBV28	TGTGCCAGCAGTTATAAACAGAGTTCTATATGGGAGACCCAGTACTTC	CASSYKQSSIWETQYF
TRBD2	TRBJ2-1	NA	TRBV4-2	TGTGCCAGCAGCCAAATAGCGGGGGGCCTAGACAATGAGCAGTTCTTC	CASSQIAGGLDNEQFF
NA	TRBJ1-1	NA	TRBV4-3	TGCGCCAGCAGCCAGGACAGTGCCGGCACTGAAGCTTTCTTT	CASSQDSAGTEAFF
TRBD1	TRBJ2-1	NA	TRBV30	TGTGCCTGGAGCGGGACAGCGTACAATGAGCAGTTCTTC	CAWSGTAYNEQFF
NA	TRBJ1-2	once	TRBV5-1	TGCGCCAGCAGCCTGGAGTCGGCAGGAACGTACGGCTACACCTTC	CASSLESAGTYGYTF
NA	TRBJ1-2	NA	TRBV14	TGTGCCAGCAGTAGAGACAGTCCCTATGGCTACACCTTC	CASSRDSPYGYTF